These 10 T cell receptor beta chains originate from one sample sequenced in a study of T cell responses to AZD1222 COVID-19 vaccine. The table came from immunoSEQ multiplex PCR; TCRdb's copy has only in-frame clones and leaves some out. The sample carries about 120,000 clones, approximately 85% recorded once. Sequenced here: peripheral blood, sampled on day 0 of MenACWY control vaccination. These receptors were collected from an adult in good health.

The V call is TRBV7-9, the J call TRBJ1-6, with 7 bases identical to TRBD1. The junction had 4 bases not matched to a gene; V was cut back by 2 bases and J by 6 bases. Germline assignment: CDR1 SEHNR and CDR2 FQNEAQ (reference sequence). The CDR3 has 15 amino acids. The CDR3 loop is CASSLFSGGNSPLHF. In DNA form, the CDR3 reads TGTGCCAGCAGCTTATTCTCAGGGGGTAATTCACCCCTCCACTTT.

The chain employs TRBV3-1 (or the pseudogene TRBV3-2) and TRBJ2-2, with D uncertain. Per the germline V gene, CDR1 is LGHDT and CDR2 is YNNKEL (reference sequence). The CDR3 runs 14 residues. The germline V and J ends were trimmed by 4 bases and 2 bases, with 8 bases remaining between them. CDR3 DNA: TGTGCCAGCAGCCCGCACGTAAACACCGGGGAGCTGTTTTTT. This encodes CASSPHVNTGELFF.

J is TRBJ1-4 and V is TRBV28; TRBD1 aligns across 12 bases. The J segment lost 10 bases and the V segment lost 5 bases, leaving 5 bases of the junction unmatched. CDR3 size: 14 residues. CDR1 is MDHEN, CDR2 SYDVKM, per germline. The CDR3 here is CASSTTGQGAKLFF. The CDR3 DNA follows: TGTGCCAGCAGTACTACGGGACAGGGGGCAAAACTGTTTTTT. Full variable domain (missing parts from reference TRBV28 and TRBJ1-4): DVKVTQSSRYLVKRTGEKVFLECVQDMDHENMFWYRQDPGLGLRLIYFSYDVKMKEKGDIPEGYSVSREKKERFSLILESASTNQTSMYLCASSTTGQGAKLFFGSGTQLSVL.

The gene calls are TRBV7-9 and TRBJ2-2; D is unresolved. Germline lookup yields CDR1 SEHNR and CDR2 FQNEAQ (reference sequence). Trimming removed 5 bases at V and 7 bases at J, with 5 bases between. The CDR3 is 11 amino acids. The CDR3 reads CASSRGGELFF. The CDR3 DNA follows: TGTGCCAGCAGCCGTGGCGGGGAGCTGTTTTTT.

V is TRBV2 and J is TRBJ2-1; 10 bases fit TRBD1. With V trimmed by 5 bases and J by 5 bases, 6 bases remained unmatched. Per germline, CDR1 SNHLY and CDR2 FYNNEI. CDR3 length equals 15 residues. In nucleotides, the CDR3 is TGTGCCAGCAGTAAACGGACAGGGGGGAACAATGAGCAGTTCTTC. It codes for CASSKRTGGNNEQFF.

The chain employs TRBV9 and TRBJ2-1; D might be TRBD2 (5 bases). The CDR3 spans 16 residues. Deletions cut 2 bases from V and 0 bases from J, with 12 bases between. Looked up from germline, CDR1 is SGDLS and CDR2 is YYNGEE. DNA of the CDR3: TGTGCCAGCAGCGTCCTTGGAGGTGCCTCCTACAATGAGCAGTTCTTC. Encoded protein: CASSVLGGASYNEQFF.

The chain has TRBV28 and TRBJ1-2, with TRBD1 identical over 8 bases. J was trimmed by 1 base and V by 3 bases; bases with no gene match: 1. The CDR3 has 14 residues. The germline gives CDR1 MDHEN, CDR2 SYDVKM. In DNA form, the CDR3 reads TGTGCCAGCAGTTTCGGACAGGGTAACTATGGCTACACCTTC. This sequence encodes CASSFGQGNYGYTF.

V gene TRBV5-5 combines with J gene TRBJ2-3; TRBD1 agrees at 8 bases. CDR1 is SGHKS, CDR2 YYEKEE, per germline (reference sequence). The CDR3 is 17 amino acids. Trimming took 0 bases from V and 1 from J; bases not matched to a gene: 7. CDR3 coding DNA: TGTGCCAGCAGCTTGGCTGGCAGGGGGCGGGGCACAGATACGCAGTATTTT. This codes for CASSLAGRGRGTDTQYF.

The rearrangement uses TRBV2 and TRBJ2-1; TRBD2 agrees at 8 bases. The CDR3 runs 14 residues. CDR1 and CDR2 from the germline V gene are SNHLY and FYNNEI. With V trimmed by 3 bases and J by 7 bases, 5 bases remained unmatched. The CDR3 DNA sequence: TGTGCCAGCAGTGATGGGACTAGTCGGAATGAGCAGTTCTTC. Its translation is CASSDGTSRNEQFF.

V gene TRBV5-1 combines with J gene TRBJ1-2; 8 bases are a match to TRBD1. V gave up 0 bases and J gave up 4 bases; unmatched junction bases: 5. The germline CDR1 and CDR2 sequences are SGHRS and YFSETQ. The CDR3 has 15 residues. CDR3 sequence reads: CASSLVTGVGYGYTF. In DNA form, the CDR3 reads TGCGCCAGCAGCTTGGTGACAGGGGTCGGCTATGGCTACACCTTC.